Listed below are T cell receptor beta chains from one sample, sequenced in a study of response to subunit inactivated influenza vaccine. TCRdb ran MiXCR on the RT-PCR reads and lists one entry per CDR3 protein. The sample carries about 700,000 distinct CDR3 sequences, roughly 15% recorded once. The sequences come from PBMCs from blood, collected approximately 15 days before vaccination. Source of these receptors: a man aged 45 to 65 who received an inactivated influenza vaccine. The CDR3 runs from the conserved cysteine through the conserved F or W. The D gene is left open where the match is weak. A row's size may be missing; if present it is once, few, many or a size class.

J gene,V gene,D gene,clone size,CDR3 protein,CDR3 DNA
TRBJ1-1,TRBV7-9,-,-,CASSLTTVNTEAFF,TGTGCCAGCAGCTTAACTACGGTGAACACTGAAGCTTTCTTT
TRBJ2-3,TRBV4-2,-,-,CASMPRIGKSLCVLWTDTQYF,TGTGCCAGCATGCCAAGAATTGGTAAATCTCTCTGTGTCTTATGGACAGATACGCAGTATTTT
TRBJ1-6,TRBV7-2,-,few,CASSLVILRGGSPLHF,TGTGCCAGCAGCTTAGTTATACTCAGGGGTGGATCACCCCTCCACTTT
TRBJ1-4,TRBV5-1,TRBD1,few,CASSVRQGAPATNEKLFF,TGCGCCAGCAGCGTACGACAGGGGGCACCGGCAACTAATGAAAAACTGTTTTTT
TRBJ2-7,TRBV7-6,-,many,CASSLDAQGLSYEQYF,TGTGCCAGCAGCTTAGATGCACAGGGCCTCTCCTACGAGCAGTACTTC
TRBJ2-7,TRBV12-3/TRBV12-4,-,-,CASSFSQSLLSYEQYF,TGTGCCAGCAGTTTTTCACAGTCACTTCTTTCCTACGAGCAGTACTTC
TRBJ2-3,TRBV4-2,TRBD1,-,CASSRDSPTDTQYF,TGTGCCAGCAGCCGGGACAGCCCCACAGATACGCAGTATTTT
TRBJ2-1,TRBV6-2/TRBV6-3,-,-,CASSYLNNEQFF,TGTGCCAGCAGTTATCTAAACAATGAGCAGTTCTTC
TRBJ2-1,TRBV7-8,-,few,CASSFLREVTTSYNEQFF,TGTGCCAGCAGCTTCCTCCGGGAAGTGACCACCTCCTACAATGAGCAGTTCTTC
TRBJ1-2,TRBV29-1,TRBD1,few,CSVVGTGVIGYTF,TGCAGCGTTGTAGGGACAGGGGTAATAGGCTACACCTTC
TRBJ2-7,TRBV28,TRBD2,many,CASSFVAADRDYSALEQYF,TGTGCCAGCAGTTTTGTCGCCGCAGACCGGGACTACTCTGCCTTAGAGCAGTACTTC
TRBJ2-2,TRBV6-5,TRBD2,-,CASSYSKSRGAGELFF,TGTGCCAGCAGTTACTCGAAGTCCCGGGGGGCCGGGGAGCTGTTTTTT
TRBJ2-1,TRBV29-1,TRBD2,-,CSVELSGRGYNEQFF,TGCAGCGTTGAGCTTAGCGGGAGGGGCTACAATGAGCAGTTCTTC
TRBJ2-7,TRBV13,-,few,CASSSLGEGVEEQYF,TGTGCCAGCAGCTCCCTGGGGGAAGGGGTGGAGGAGCAGTACTTC
TRBJ2-2,TRBV5-6,TRBD2,few,CASSRRLAGGPNTGELFF,TGTGCCAGCAGCCGCCGACTAGCGGGAGGGCCTAACACCGGGGAGCTGTTTTTT
TRBJ2-7,TRBV18,TRBD1,-,CASSPMTGAEQYF,TGTGCCAGCTCACCCATGACAGGGGCCGAGCAGTACTTC
TRBJ2-1,TRBV20-1,-,few,CSARDYRSYEQFF,TGCAGTGCTAGAGATTACAGATCCTATGAGCAGTTCTTC
TRBJ2-1,TRBV12-3/TRBV12-4,-,many,CASSLPRYEQFF,TGTGCCAGCAGTCTCCCTAGGTATGAGCAGTTCTTC
TRBJ2-5,TRBV7-9,-,few,CASSSHGETQYF,TGTGCCAGCAGCTCCCACGGGGAGACCCAGTACTTC